The clone carrying this T cell receptor (beta chain) was seen more than once but under ten times. Antigen specificity is unknown. Here immunoSEQ multiplex PCR was the method, and the copy in TCRdb shows in-frame clones only, minus some. The sample shows 100,000 to 150,000 clones, approximately 90% of them seen only once. Second-dose intervals of approximately 4 or approximately 12 weeks were pooled. This sample was included in a study of T cell responses to AZD1222 COVID-19 vaccine. Regarding the study as a whole: Across the whole spike, CD4 TCRs peaked at regions 160-218 and 743-854.

The CDR3 contains 15 residues. The junction had 12 bases not matched to a gene; V was cut back by 10 bases and J by 4 bases. Germline CDR1 is ENHRY and CDR2 is SYGVKD. V gene TRBV10-3 combines with J gene TRBJ1-2; 10 positions agree with TRBD1. The source material was peripheral blood, sampled 28 days after the second AZD1222 dose. The receptor was isolated from an adult who received the AZD1222 COVID-19 vaccine. The CDR3 spells CATLLQDRGIYGYTF. The CDR3 DNA follows: TGTGCCACCCTTCTCCAGGACAGGGGGATCTATGGCTACACCTTC.